Each of the 12 T cell receptor beta chains below was sequenced from the same sample in a study of radiotherapy plus CTLA-4 blockade in lung cancer. The protocol was immunoSEQ multiplex PCR, while the TCRdb copy is restricted to in-frame clones and leaves out a portion. The sample has about 47,000 clones; more than 70% are singletons. Sequencing used peripheral blood, obtained from a patient treated with radiotherapy plus ipilimumab. The receptors come from a human donor with non-small cell lung cancer who had stable disease on radiotherapy plus ipilimumab.

The chain links TRBV7-2 to TRBJ1-2; 8 bases line up with TRBD1. The length of the CDR3 is 15 residues. Looked up from germline, CDR1 is SGHTA and CDR2 is FQGNSA. V shed 3 bases and J 7 bases; nucleotides not matched to a gene: 10. The CDR3 coding sequence is TGTGCCAGCAGCTTGGACCGACAGGGGTACTCTGGCTACACCTTC. It yields the protein CASSLDRQGYSGYTF.

V is TRBV5-6 and J is TRBJ2-3; tentatively, D is TRBD1 or TRBD2 (5 bases each). The CDR3 covers 17 residues. Trimming removed 6 bases at V and 2 bases at J, with 22 bases between. Germline CDR1 is SGHDT and CDR2 is YYEEEE. The CDR3 DNA sequence: TGTGCCAGCACCTTAGAGGGGACCCCCCTAAACACAGATACGCAGTATTTT. Translated, it gives CASTLEGTPLNTDTQYF.

Worth noting for this clone: At one of its ends the junction is not consistent with the germline gene, which may arise from a read error. The chain recombines TRBV4-1 with TRBJ1-5, with D possibly TRBD1 on 5 matching bases. The CDR3 runs to 19 residues. Germline lookup yields CDR1 MGHRA and CDR2 YSYEKL. CDR3 residues: CATSQDIRGGVISNQPQHF. DNA of the CDR3: TGCGCCACCAGCCAAGATATTCGGGGGGGGGTTATAAGCAATCAGCCCCAGCATTTT.

This clone has only a few counts. The gene calls are TRBV2 and TRBJ2-5; no reliable D call. Germline V gene data show CDR1 as SNHLY and CDR2 as FYNNEI. V lost 1 base and J 5 bases, leaving 2 bases between the germline ends. CDR3 length: 11 amino acids. The CDR3 spells CASSEEETQYF. In DNA, the CDR3 is TGTGCCAGCAGTGAAGAGGAGACCCAGTACTTC. Full variable domain (outside the CDR3, taken from reference TRBV2 and TRBJ2-5): EPEVTQTPSHQVTQMGQEVILRCVPISNHLYFYWYRQILGQKVEFLVSFYNNEISEKSEIFDDQFSVERPDGSNFTLKIRSTKLEDSAMYFCASSEEETQYFGPGTRLLVL.

There are a few counts of this clone. The chain links TRBV6-5 to TRBJ1-3; D unclear. The V end was cut by 0 bases, the J end by 0 bases, with 9 bases between. CDR3 length: 16 amino acids. Germline V gene sequence: CDR1 MNHEY, CDR2 SVGAGI. The chain's CDR3 is CASSYSSRSSGNTIYF. DNA for the CDR3: TGTGCCAGCAGTTACTCGTCGAGGAGCTCTGGAAACACCATATATTTT.

The rearrangement uses TRBV2 and TRBJ2-7; D is uncertain. V was clipped by 3 bases and J by 7 bases, with 10 bases between them. From germline, CDR1 is SNHLY and CDR2 FYNNEI. The CDR3 is 12 amino acids. The chain's CDR3 is CASSESRSEQYV. CDR3 in DNA: TGTGCCAGCAGTGAGTCTAGAAGTGAGCAGTACGTC.

The chain combines TRBV9 with TRBJ1-2; D is possibly TRBD1 (6 bases). The germline V gene has CDR1 SGDLS and CDR2 YYNGEE. Trimming removed 0 bases from V and 5 bases from J, with 11 bases in between. The CDR3 covers 14 residues. In DNA, the CDR3 is TGTGCCAGCAGCGTAGCAGGACAGTCGTATGGCTACACCTTC. It translates to CASSVAGQSYGYTF.

The CDR3 region is CASGGTSGGLWDEQFF. The CDR3 coding sequence is TGTGCCAGCGGCGGGACTAGCGGGGGCCTCTGGGATGAGCAGTTCTTC. V and J are TRBV11-2 and TRBJ2-1, with 14 nucleotides matching TRBD2. After removal of 8 bases from V and 8 bases from J, the junction contained 11 bases not matched to a gene. This CDR3 comprises 16 residues. Per germline, CDR1 SGHAT and CDR2 FQNNGV.

This chain joins TRBV7-9 and TRBJ1-3; a possible D gene is TRBD1 (5 bases). The CDR3 extends over 15 amino acids. Germline CDR1 reads SEHNR; CDR2 reads FQNEAQ (reference sequence). Trimming took 2 bases from V and 2 from J, leaving 10 bases between them. CDR3 protein: CASSLRKGPGNTIYF. CDR3 sequence (DNA): TGTGCCAGCAGCTTAAGAAAGGGACCTGGAAACACCATATATTTT.

The J gene is TRBJ2-3, the V gene TRBV2; TRBD1 is a possible D gene (6 bases). The CDR3 runs 16 residues. CDR1 and CDR2 (germline): SNHLY, FYNNEI. Deletions cut 6 bases from V and 2 bases from J, with 18 bases between. The CDR3 here is CASSFVQGKNTDTQYF. As DNA, the CDR3 is TGTGCCAGCAGCTTCGTACAGGGTAAAAACACAGATACGCAGTATTTT. Full variable domain (outside the CDR3, taken from reference TRBV2 and TRBJ2-3): EPEVTQTPSHQVTQMGQEVILRCVPISNHLYFYWYRQILGQKVEFLVSFYNNEISEKSEIFDDQFSVERPDGSNFTLKIRSTKLEDSAMYFCASSFVQGKNTDTQYFGPGTRLTVL.

This chain links TRBV5-1 with TRBJ2-5; 15 nucleotides line up with TRBD2. CDR1 and CDR2 from the germline V gene are SGHRS and YFSETQ. With 1 base clipped from V and 4 bases from J, the junction kept 5 bases outside the gene matches. The CDR3 loop spans 17 amino acids. CDR3 residues: CASSLPGTSGGLETQYF. The CDR3 DNA is TGCGCCAGCAGCTTGCCTGGGACTAGCGGGGGGCTAGAGACCCAGTACTTC.

The rearrangement links TRBV7-7 to TRBJ1-5; 8 bases are shared with TRBD1. Trimming took 0 bases from V and 1 from J; bases not matched to a gene: 5. The germline V gene encodes CDR1 SSHAT and CDR2 FNYEAQ (reference sequence). The CDR3 extends over 17 amino acids. The CDR3 nucleotides are TGTGCCAGCAGCTTAGCTGGACAGGGACGGAGCAATCAGCCCCAGCATTTT. Its protein product is CASSLAGQGRSNQPQHF.